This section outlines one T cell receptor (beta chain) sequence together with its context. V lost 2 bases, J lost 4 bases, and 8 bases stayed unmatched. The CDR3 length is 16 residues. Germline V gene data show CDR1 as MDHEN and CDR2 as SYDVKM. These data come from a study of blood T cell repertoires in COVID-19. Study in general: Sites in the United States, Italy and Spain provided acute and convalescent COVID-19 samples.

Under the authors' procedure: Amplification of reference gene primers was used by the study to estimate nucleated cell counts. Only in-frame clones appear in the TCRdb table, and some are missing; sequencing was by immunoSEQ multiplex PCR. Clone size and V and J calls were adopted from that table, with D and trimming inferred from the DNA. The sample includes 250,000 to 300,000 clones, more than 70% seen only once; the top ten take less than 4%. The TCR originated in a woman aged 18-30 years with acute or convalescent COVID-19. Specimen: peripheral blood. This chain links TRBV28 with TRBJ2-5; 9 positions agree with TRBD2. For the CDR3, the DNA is TGTGCCAGCAGTTTACGGGTAGCGGGAGTAAGAGAGACCCAGTACTTC. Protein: CASSLRVAGVRETQYF.